The T cell receptor (beta chain) described here comes from a study of cytomegalovirus exposure and HLA in healthy donors. General observations from the study: Earlier analysis found most TCR beta V segments productive about 90% or about 30% of the time. Among CMV-associated TCR beta chains, most appeared HLA-restricted in a later analysis.

Germline lookup yields CDR1 MNHNY and CDR2 SVGAGI (reference sequence). Losses at the gene ends were 6 bases for V and 12 bases for J; bases not matched to a gene: 15. The CDR3 has 16 amino acids. With respect to this clone: Its specificity is not known.

60 Vbeta and 13 Jbeta primers were used in PCR. TCRdb's copy holds only in-frame clones and misses some; the assay was immunoSEQ multiplex PCR. The sample holds some 130,000 clones, approximately 80% seen once. The sequenced sample was PBMCs. The chain couples TRBV6-6 to TRBJ2-1; TRBD2 matches at 12 bases. The TCR originated in a woman between 40 and 50 years old in good health and CMV-seropositive. The CDR3 loop reads CASRSSSGRARRGQFF. CDR3 coding DNA: TGTGCCAGCAGATCATCTAGCGGGAGGGCCCGTAGGGGGCAGTTCTTC.